The subject of this entry is one T cell receptor beta chain. The protocol was immunoSEQ multiplex PCR, while the TCRdb copy is restricted to in-frame clones and leaves out a portion. Of over 70,000 clones listed, 65% to 90% are singletons. The sample originates from a study of blood T cell repertoires in COVID-19. Whole-study context: Nucleic acid was either cDNA or gDNA, and it came from T cells, B-cell-depleted T cells, or PBMCs.

After removal of 0 bases from V and 6 bases from J, the junction contained 7 bases not matched to a gene. CDR1 SGHVS and CDR2 FNYEAQ come from the germline V gene. The length of the CDR3 is 17 residues. The rearrangement joins TRBV7-6 to TRBJ2-1; TRBD2 aligns across 11 bases. Sequencing was done on a sample of peripheral blood. This clonotype was obtained from a human donor in a cohort sampled during active COVID-19. DNA of the CDR3: TGTGCCAGCAGCTTAGCGCTGGGACTAGCGGTACCCAATGAGCAGTTCTTC. It is translated as CASSLALGLAVPNEQFF.